Presented here are 8 T cell receptor beta chains from one specimen sequenced in a study of T cells in localized non-small cell lung cancer. Sequenced by immunoSEQ multiplex PCR; TCRdb stores in-frame clones only, minus some. The sample consists of around 1,200 clones, about 39% of them appearing once. The source material was lung tumor tissue, sampled before any cancer treatment. These receptors originate from a woman aged 35-70 years with stage I lung adenocarcinoma.

The chain links TRBV6-8 to TRBJ2-3, with D unresolved. CDR1 MNHGY and CDR2 SAAAGT come from the germline V gene. With 3 bases removed from V and 1 base from J, the gap between germline ends came to 5 bases. CDR3 length: 13 residues. CDR3 protein: CASSYTGTDTQYF. DNA for the CDR3: TGTGCCAGCAGTTATACAGGCACAGATACGCAGTATTTT.

The V call is TRBV19, the J call TRBJ2-2, with D possibly matching TRBD2 (6 bases). Trimming pared 6 bases from V and 1 base from J, leaving 6 bases between. The CDR3 covers 13 residues. In germline, CDR1 is LNHDA, CDR2 SQIVND (reference sequence). The CDR3 reads CASRGGNTGELFF. For the CDR3, the DNA is TGTGCCAGTAGGGGAGGGAACACCGGGGAGCTGTTTTTT.

The chain carries TRBV19 and TRBJ1-4; D unclear. Germline loops: CDR1 LNHDA, CDR2 SQIVND (reference sequence). This CDR3 comprises 14 residues. Trimming removed 5 bases from V and 0 bases from J, with 7 bases in between. CDR3 DNA sequence: TGTGCCAGTAGTGGCCAGGCAACTAATGAAAAACTGTTTTTT. Translation: CASSGQATNEKLFF. The full variable domain, completed using reference TRBV19 and TRBJ1-4, is DGGITQSPKYLFRKEGQNVTLSCEQNLNHDAMYWYRQDPGQGLRLIYYSQIVNDFQKGDIAEGYSVSREKKESFPLTVTSAQKNPTAFYLCASSGQATNEKLFFGSGTQLSVL.

J is TRBJ2-7 and V is TRBV18; maybe TRBD1 (5 bases). Trimming took 4 bases from V and 3 from J, leaving 13 bases between them. The CDR3 totals 14 residues. Germline V lookup: CDR1 KGHSH, CDR2 LQKENI. The CDR3 bases are TGTGCCAGCTCACAGCTACCTCAGGGCTACGAGCAGTACTTC. Its protein is CASSQLPQGYEQYF. Variable domain in full (rest from reference TRBV18 and TRBJ2-7): NAGVMQNPRHLVRRRGQEARLRCSPMKGHSHVYWYRQLPEEGLKFMVYLQKENIIDESGMPKERFSAEFPKEGPSILRIQQVVRGDSAAYFCASSQLPQGYEQYFGPGTRLTVT.

The chain has TRBV30 and TRBJ1-2; D gene unclear. CDR1 and CDR2 (germline): GTSNPN, SVGIG (reference sequence). CDR3 length: 12 residues. The V gene lost 0 bases and the J gene lost 10 bases, with 12 bases spanning the gap. The CDR3 DNA is TGTGCCTGGAGTGTAGTTTACAACCTCTACACCTTC. This codes for CAWSVVYNLYTF.

The genes are TRBV19 and TRBJ2-3; no reliable D call. Germline V gives CDR1 LNHDA, CDR2 SQIVND (reference sequence). The V end was cut by 4 bases, the J end by 3 bases, with 17 bases between. The CDR3 is 16 amino acids. CDR3 loop: CASSRASNWVTDTQYF. DNA for the CDR3: TGTGCCAGTAGTAGGGCCTCGAATTGGGTGACAGATACGCAGTATTTT.

The chain is built from TRBV25-1 and TRBJ2-7; D is possibly TRBD2 (7 bases). The CDR3 runs 15 residues. V was shortened by 1 base and J by 5 bases, with 15 bases between the two germline ends. Germline lookup yields CDR1 MGHDK and CDR2 SYGVNS. The CDR3, as DNA: TGTGCCAGCAGTGAATGGAGGGGGGGAGGCGACGAGCAGTACTTC. It specifies CASSEWRGGGDEQYF.

This clone was counted a single time. V is TRBV18 and J is TRBJ2-7; D call uncertain. V gave up 3 bases and J gave up 3 bases, with 9 bases separating them. Germline CDR1 and CDR2: KGHSH and LQKENI. The CDR3 covers 13 residues. CDR3 amino acids: CASSPLGHYEQYF. The CDR3 nucleotides are TGTGCCAGCTCACCCCTGGGCCACTACGAGCAGTACTTC.